This T cell receptor (beta chain) was observed in a study of blood T cell repertoires in COVID-19. Sequenced by immunoSEQ multiplex PCR; TCRdb stores in-frame clones only, minus some. This table holds approximately 9,500 clones, 89% found once. V lost 2 bases to trimming and J lost 2 bases; unmatched junction nucleotides: 9. This CDR3 contains 16 residues. Germline loops: CDR1 MGHRA, CDR2 YSYEKL. The source material was peripheral blood. This chain uses TRBV4-1 with TRBJ2-7, with TRBD1 matching over 7 bases. This TCR derives from a human donor in a cohort sampled during active COVID-19. The CDR3: CASSQLFDRAPYEQYF. In DNA, the CDR3 is TGCGCCAGCAGCCAACTCTTCGACAGGGCCCCCTACGAGCAGTACTTC.